Sequencing of this T cell receptor (beta chain) was carried out in a study of PD-1 blockade in classical Hodgkin lymphoma. Study conclusions and caveats: For complete responders, baseline diversity was comparable to that of newly diagnosed patients.

The V gene end was trimmed by 3 bases and the J gene end by 6 bases; junction bases not matched to a gene: 4. The CDR3 loop spans 13 amino acids. The germline gives CDR1 LNHNV, CDR2 YYDKDF (reference sequence). Assay: immunoSEQ multiplex PCR; the TCRdb copy retains only in-frame clones and omits some. The table records around 65,000 clones, around 88% of them present only once. In regard to this clone: Antigen unknown.

Following autologous stem cell transplantation, relapse occurred in every patient, and exposure to brentuximab vedotin varied. This receptor was obtained from a human donor with classical Hodgkin lymphoma. The starting material was peripheral blood mononuclear cells (PBMCs), obtained at baseline. This sequence joins TRBV15 and TRBJ2-7, with TRBD1 matching over 8 bases. For the CDR3, the DNA is TGTGCCACCAGCAGGGACAGGGATTCCGAGCAGTACTTC. The encoded protein is CATSRDRDSEQYF.